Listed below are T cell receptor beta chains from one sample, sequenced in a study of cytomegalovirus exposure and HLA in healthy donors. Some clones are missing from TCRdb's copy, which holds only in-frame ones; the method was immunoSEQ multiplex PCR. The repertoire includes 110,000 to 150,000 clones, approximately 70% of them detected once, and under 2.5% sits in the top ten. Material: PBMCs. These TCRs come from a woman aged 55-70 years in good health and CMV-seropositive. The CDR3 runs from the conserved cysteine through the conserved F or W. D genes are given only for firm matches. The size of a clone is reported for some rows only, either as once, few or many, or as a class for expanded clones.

CDR3 DNA: TGTGCCAGCAGTCCGCGGGGGTCCACAGATACGCAGTATTTT; CDR3 protein: CASSPRGSTDTQYF; V gene: TRBV28; clone size: NA; D gene: TRBD2; J gene: TRBJ2-3
CDR3 DNA: TGTGCCAGCAGGCCAGGGGGAAGCTCCTACGAGCAGTACTTC; CDR3 protein: CASRPGGSSYEQYF; V gene: TRBV28; clone size: NA; D gene: TRBD1; J gene: TRBJ2-7
CDR3 DNA: TGTGCCACCAGCAGTCCGGGACAGTTGTCTGGGGCCAACGTCCTGACTTTC; CDR3 protein: CATSSPGQLSGANVLTF; V gene: TRBV15; clone size: NA; D gene: TRBD1; J gene: TRBJ2-6
CDR3 DNA: TGTGCCAGCAGCTTGGAACGCAGGGGGCAATATGGCTACACCTTC; CDR3 protein: CASSLERRGQYGYTF; V gene: TRBV5-4; clone size: NA; D gene: TRBD1; J gene: TRBJ1-2
CDR3 DNA: TGTGCCAGCAGCTCACTTCTCTCTGGAAACACCATATATTTT; CDR3 protein: CASSSLLSGNTIYF; V gene: TRBV6-5; clone size: NA; D gene: NA; J gene: TRBJ1-3
CDR3 DNA: TGTGCCACCAGCAGAGAAAGGGGGCGAACTGAAGCTTTCTTT; CDR3 protein: CATSRERGRTEAFF; V gene: TRBV15; clone size: NA; D gene: TRBD1; J gene: TRBJ1-1
CDR3 DNA: TGTGCCAGTTCTTTACAGAACACTGAAGCTTTCTTT; CDR3 protein: CASSLQNTEAFF; V gene: TRBV19; clone size: NA; D gene: NA; J gene: TRBJ1-1
CDR3 DNA: TGCGCCAGCAGCTTGGTAACCTCGACAGGGTGGGATGGCTACACCTTC; CDR3 protein: CASSLVTSTGWDGYTF; V gene: TRBV5-1; clone size: few; D gene: TRBD1; J gene: TRBJ1-2
CDR3 DNA: TGTGCCAGCAGTGAAGGAGGGCTTGACACTGAAGCTTTCTTT; CDR3 protein: CASSEGGLDTEAFF; V gene: TRBV6-1; clone size: NA; D gene: NA; J gene: TRBJ1-1
CDR3 DNA: TGTGCCAGCAGCGCCGGGAGCTCCTACGAGCAGTACTTC; CDR3 protein: CASSAGSSYEQYF; V gene: TRBV6-5; clone size: few; D gene: NA; J gene: TRBJ2-7
CDR3 DNA: TGTGCCAGCAGCTTAGGTTTCGGTTCCACTGAAGCTTTCTTT; CDR3 protein: CASSLGFGSTEAFF; V gene: TRBV7-2; clone size: NA; D gene: NA; J gene: TRBJ1-1
CDR3 DNA: TGTGCCAGTAGTTCCTTTGACACCCAGGGCGGGGAGCTGTTTTTT; CDR3 protein: CASSSFDTQGGELFF; V gene: TRBV19; clone size: NA; D gene: NA; J gene: TRBJ2-2
CDR3 DNA: TGCAGCGTTGTACAGGGAACTGAAGCTTTCTTT; CDR3 protein: CSVVQGTEAFF; V gene: TRBV29-1; clone size: NA; D gene: NA; J gene: TRBJ1-1
CDR3 DNA: TGCGCCACCATGACAGGGGCGGGAGAGACCCAGTACTTC; CDR3 protein: CATMTGAGETQYF; V gene: TRBV5-1; clone size: few; D gene: TRBD1; J gene: TRBJ2-5
CDR3 DNA: TGCGCCAGCAGTGAGTTACCGACAGGGGAAGCTTTCTTT; CDR3 protein: CASSELPTGEAFF; V gene: TRBV10-2; clone size: NA; D gene: TRBD1; J gene: TRBJ1-1
CDR3 DNA: TGTGCCAGCTCACCGTCGTCCGGCGAGCAGTACTTC; CDR3 protein: CASSPSSGEQYF; V gene: TRBV18; clone size: NA; D gene: NA; J gene: TRBJ2-7
CDR3 DNA: TGTGCCAGCAGCTCCTCCGGGACAGAAAACATTCAGTACTTC; CDR3 protein: CASSSSGTENIQYF; V gene: TRBV7-9; clone size: NA; D gene: TRBD1; J gene: TRBJ2-4
CDR3 DNA: TGTGCCAGCTCACCACCGGGGAGGGTGAGGGGCGAGCAGTACTTC; CDR3 protein: CASSPPGRVRGEQYF; V gene: TRBV18; clone size: NA; D gene: TRBD2; J gene: TRBJ2-7
CDR3 DNA: TGCGCCAGCCGGGACACCAGCACAGATACGCAGTATTTT; CDR3 protein: CASRDTSTDTQYF; V gene: TRBV5-1; clone size: once; D gene: NA; J gene: TRBJ2-3
CDR3 DNA: TGTGCCAGCAGCCCCTATACCCCTCAGGGGGAAAAACTGTTTTTT; CDR3 protein: CASSPYTPQGEKLFF; V gene: TRBV28; clone size: NA; D gene: NA; J gene: TRBJ1-4
CDR3 DNA: TGTGCCAGCAGCTCCCATAGCGGGAGGGCCCATACAGATACGCAGTATTTT; CDR3 protein: CASSSHSGRAHTDTQYF; V gene: TRBV7-8; clone size: NA; D gene: TRBD2; J gene: TRBJ2-3
CDR3 DNA: TGTGCCAGCAGTTTATGGGGGGGGGCGAAAGGCTCACCCCTCCACTTT; CDR3 protein: CASSLWGGAKGSPLHF; V gene: TRBV27; clone size: NA; D gene: NA; J gene: TRBJ1-6
CDR3 DNA: TGTGCCAGCAGCTTATCACAGGATTCCCCGCGCGGTCAGCCCCAGCATTTT; CDR3 protein: CASSLSQDSPRGQPQHF; V gene: TRBV7-9; clone size: once; D gene: NA; J gene: TRBJ1-5
CDR3 DNA: TGTGCCAGCAGCTTAGACGGGTCTAAGGGGGAGACCCAGTACTTC; CDR3 protein: CASSLDGSKGETQYF; V gene: TRBV7-2; clone size: NA; D gene: NA; J gene: TRBJ2-5
CDR3 DNA: TGTGCCAGCAGTTTCCGAGGTTACAATGAGCAGTTCTTC; CDR3 protein: CASSFRGYNEQFF; V gene: TRBV27; clone size: NA; D gene: NA; J gene: TRBJ2-1
CDR3 DNA: TGTGCCAGTACCGCCCGGGGTCCTGAAGCTTTCTTT; CDR3 protein: CASTARGPEAFF; V gene: TRBV19; clone size: NA; D gene: NA; J gene: TRBJ1-1
CDR3 DNA: TGTGCCAGCAGTTATACCGGGTGGTCCACTGAAGCTTTCTTT; CDR3 protein: CASSYTGWSTEAFF; V gene: TRBV6-6; clone size: NA; D gene: NA; J gene: TRBJ1-1
CDR3 DNA: TGTGCCAGCTCACCACCCCAGGGCACAGATACGCAGTATTTT; CDR3 protein: CASSPPQGTDTQYF; V gene: TRBV18; clone size: NA; D gene: NA; J gene: TRBJ2-3
CDR3 DNA: TGTGCCAGCAGTGGACAGGGGAACACTGAAGCTTTCTTT; CDR3 protein: CASSGQGNTEAFF; V gene: TRBV6-1; clone size: NA; D gene: TRBD1; J gene: TRBJ1-1
CDR3 DNA: TGTGCCAGCAGCTTGTGGGGAGGAACGAACACTGAAGCTTTCTTT; CDR3 protein: CASSLWGGTNTEAFF; V gene: TRBV5-5; clone size: NA; D gene: NA; J gene: TRBJ1-1
CDR3 DNA: TGTGCCAGCAGTGAACAGGGTTCCTATGGCTACACCTTC; CDR3 protein: CASSEQGSYGYTF; V gene: TRBV6-4; clone size: NA; D gene: NA; J gene: TRBJ1-2
CDR3 DNA: TGTGCCAGCAGCTTAGGGGGCCTGTGGGGTCACCAGCCCCAGCATTTT; CDR3 protein: CASSLGGLWGHQPQHF; V gene: TRBV7-6; clone size: few; D gene: NA; J gene: TRBJ1-5
CDR3 DNA: TGTGCCAGCAGTTTATGGGACAGAGAAAAACTGTTTTTT; CDR3 protein: CASSLWDREKLFF; V gene: TRBV27; clone size: NA; D gene: TRBD1; J gene: TRBJ1-4
CDR3 DNA: TGTGCCAGCAGCTTTCGCGGGGAGTTTTACGAGCAGTACTTC; CDR3 protein: CASSFRGEFYEQYF; V gene: TRBV13; clone size: NA; D gene: NA; J gene: TRBJ2-7
CDR3 DNA: TGTGCCAGCAGCTTGAGCGGCCCTGAGCAGTTCTTC; CDR3 protein: CASSLSGPEQFF; V gene: TRBV5-5; clone size: NA; D gene: NA; J gene: TRBJ2-1
CDR3 DNA: TGTGCCAGCTCACCACGGTCAGGGTCCGATGGCTACACCTTC; CDR3 protein: CASSPRSGSDGYTF; V gene: TRBV18; clone size: NA; D gene: NA; J gene: TRBJ1-2
CDR3 DNA: TGTGCCAGCAGCTTAGCGGCTAGCTTGGCTGAGCAGTTCTTC; CDR3 protein: CASSLAASLAEQFF; V gene: TRBV11-2; clone size: NA; D gene: NA; J gene: TRBJ2-1